The TCR beta chain under discussion was sequenced for a study of blood T cell repertoires in COVID-19. Whole-study context: Samples of COVID-19 (acute and convalescent) were obtained from the United States, Italy and Spain. Sources were T cells, B-cell-depleted T cells, or PBMCs; the material itself was cDNA or gDNA.

In the authors' workflow: Reference gene primer amplification gave nucleated cell count estimates. Produced via immunoSEQ multiplex PCR; TCRdb's table is partial and in-frame only. V and J calls and clone size are as listed in that table; D and trimming were resolved from the DNA. The table shows about 36,000 clones, with roughly 88% occurring only once. There are 15 residues in the CDR3. With V trimmed by 5 bases and J by 6 bases, 9 bases remained unmatched. The germline V gene has CDR1 LNHDA and CDR2 SQIVND (reference sequence). This clone was seen just once. The TCR comes from a human donor in a cohort sampled during active COVID-19. The rearrangement uses TRBV19 and TRBJ1-5; TRBD1 agrees at 8 bases. The sequencing input was peripheral blood. CDR3 sequence reads: CASSPVDRVTQPQHF. The CDR3 DNA sequence: TGTGCCAGTAGTCCCGTGGACAGGGTGACTCAGCCCCAGCATTTT.